This T cell receptor beta chain derives from a study of shared clonotypes between healthy human individuals. Under the authors' procedure: Filtering differed for immunoSEQ, which gave only junction sequences without quality scores. The method was immunoSEQ multiplex PCR; TCRdb's version includes in-frame clones alone and lacks a portion of them. D and trimming were read from the DNA, whereas the V and J calls and clone size are those reported in that table. The sample holds 2 million to 2.5 million clones, approximately 96% seen once. A note on this clone: The antigen is unknown.

Unmatched junction bases numbered 5, after V lost 3 bases and J lost 6 bases. This CDR3 has 14 residues. Per the germline V gene, CDR1 is LGHNA and CDR2 is YSLEER. The study, taken as a whole, reports: Estimated richness was generally greater in naive than memory subsets. A few donors held about 4.5% of naive CD4 clonotypes in common.

The source material was naive CD4+ T cells sorted from blood. The subset is: CD45RA+ positively selected. The chain recombines TRBV4-3 with TRBJ2-1, with TRBD1 identical over 7 bases. This TCR was sampled from a young man in good health. CDR3 region: CASSQADRANEQFF. CDR3 DNA sequence: TGCGCCAGCAGCCAGGCCGACAGGGCCAATGAGCAGTTCTTC.